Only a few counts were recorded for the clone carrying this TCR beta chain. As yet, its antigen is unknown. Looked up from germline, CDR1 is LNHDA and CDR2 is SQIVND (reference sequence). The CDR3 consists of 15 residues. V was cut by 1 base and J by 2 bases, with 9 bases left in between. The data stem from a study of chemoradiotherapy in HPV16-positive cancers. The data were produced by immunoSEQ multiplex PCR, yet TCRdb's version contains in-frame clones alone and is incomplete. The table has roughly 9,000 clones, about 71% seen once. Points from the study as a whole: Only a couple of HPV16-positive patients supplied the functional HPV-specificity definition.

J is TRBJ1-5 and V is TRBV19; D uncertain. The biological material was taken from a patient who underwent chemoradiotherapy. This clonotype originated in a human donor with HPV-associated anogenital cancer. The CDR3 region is CASSIVVHGNQPQHF. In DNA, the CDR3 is TGTGCCAGTAGTATAGTGGTACACGGCAATCAGCCCCAGCATTTT.